These 20 T cell receptor beta chains share one sample of origin, sequenced in a study of CD8 T cells in ankylosing spondylitis. Regarding the study as a whole: About 8 highly homologous variants made up a TCR beta motif, and this motif appeared characteristic of ankylosing spondylitis blood.

Their specific antigens are unknown. Each CDR3 protein is one row after TCRdb ran MiXCR on the 5' RACE reads. The sample includes about 500,000 distinct CDR3 sequences, roughly 5% of them seen just once. The material sequenced was blood, either unsorted or a sorted T cell fraction (not recorded which). Every receptor here comes from a male donor with ankylosing spondylitis.

This clonotype has just a few counts. The chain employs TRBV10-3 and TRBJ2-7, with 10 bases identical to TRBD2. Germline values: CDR1 ENHRY, CDR2 SYGVKD. This CDR3 has 14 amino acids. The junction had 5 bases not matched to a gene; V was cut back by 6 bases and J by 3 bases. This chain's CDR3 is CAIRDRTSGYEQYF. CDR3 in DNA: TGTGCCATCAGAGACCGGACTAGCGGCTACGAGCAGTACTTC.

This clonotype was picked up a small number of times. V and J are TRBV4-3 and TRBJ1-1, with unresolved D. CDR1 LGHNA and CDR2 YSLEER come from the germline V gene. There are 15 residues in the CDR3. V lost 1 base and J lost 8, with 17 bases in between. CDR3 coding DNA: TGCGCCAGCAGCCAAGGCAGGACGTACTCTGGAGAAGCTTTCTTT. This sequence encodes CASSQGRTYSGEAFF.

This clonotype was detected ten times or more. The chain has TRBV12-3 or TRBV12-4 and TRBJ1-6, with D unresolved. The V and J ends lost 8 bases and 11 bases respectively, with 7 bases between them. The CDR3 length is 10 residues. The CDR3 here is CASGPPPLHF. The CDR3 bases are TGTGCCAGCGGCCCCCCACCCCTCCACTTT.

This clonotype was picked up many times. The V call is TRBV3-1, the J call TRBJ1-4, with D unclear. Germline CDR1 and CDR2: LGHDT and YNNKEL (reference sequence). V was trimmed by 0 bases and J by 6 bases, leaving 14 bases between them. The CDR3 covers 16 residues. CDR3 in DNA: TGTGCCAGCAGCCAAGATTACGGCAGAGTGGATGAAAAACTGTTTTTT. This codes for CASSQDYGRVDEKLFF. Full variable domain (missing parts from reference TRBV3-1 and TRBJ1-4): DTAVSQTPKYLVTQMGNDKSIKCEQNLGHDTMYWYKQDSKKFLKIMFSYNNKELIINETVPNRFSPKSPDKAHLNLHINSLELGDSAVYFCASSQDYGRVDEKLFFGSGTQLSVL.

This clonotype was seen a few times. The V and J genes are TRBV14 and TRBJ2-4; D remains unclear. Trimming left V 7 bases short and J 7 bases short, with 11 bases between. CDR1 and CDR2 (germline): SGHDN, FVKESK. The CDR3 covers 12 residues. CDR3 sequence reads: CASTHNRNIQYF. The CDR3 DNA reads as TGTGCCAGCACCCATAACCGGAACATTCAGTACTTC.

Ten or more counts support this clonotype. The chain links TRBV9 to TRBJ2-3, with D unresolved. The V gene's germline CDR1 is SGDLS and CDR2 YYNGEE. With 2 bases removed from V and 0 bases from J, the gap between germline ends came to 4 bases. The CDR3 runs to 13 residues. CDR3 DNA sequence: TGTGCCAGCAGCGTGACTAGCACAGATACGCAGTATTTT. Amino acid sequence: CASSVTSTDTQYF.

This clonotype was counted at least ten times. The chain joins TRBV9 to TRBJ2-1; 7 bases are shared with TRBD2. With 2 bases clipped from V and 4 bases from J, the junction kept 6 bases outside the gene matches. The length of the CDR3 is 15 residues. Germline lookup yields CDR1 SGDLS and CDR2 YYNGEE. The chain's CDR3 is CASSVAGVGYNEQFF. The CDR3 DNA reads as TGTGCCAGCAGCGTGGCGGGAGTAGGGTACAATGAGCAGTTCTTC.

This clonotype was counted once. DNA for the CDR3: TGCAGTGCTAGGGGGCAGGGATCGGGCCGGAGCTCCTATAATTCACCCCTCCACTTT. It translates to CSARGQGSGRSSYNSPLHF. This chain connects TRBV20-1 to TRBJ1-6; the D gene is possibly TRBD1 (5 bases). Germline loops: CDR1 DFQATT, CDR2 SNEGSKA (reference sequence). Trimming removed 3 bases from V and 0 bases from J, with 21 bases in between. CDR3 size: 19 residues.

This clonotype was counted many times. J is TRBJ1-2 and V is TRBV27, with 7 bases aligning to TRBD1. CDR1 MNHEY and CDR2 SMNVEV come from the germline V gene (reference sequence). The CDR3 covers 14 residues. After removal of 4 bases from V and 1 base from J, the junction contained 3 bases not matched to a gene. CDR3 DNA: TGTGCCAGCAGTTACCACAGGGGTAACTATGGCTACACCTTC. Encoded protein: CASSYHRGNYGYTF.

This clonotype has ten or more counts. The J gene is TRBJ2-5, the V gene TRBV20-1; TRBD1 agrees at 7 bases. CDR3 length: 14 amino acids. Germline V gene lookup returns CDR1 DFQATT and CDR2 SNEGSKA (reference sequence). Trimming took 1 base from V and 2 from J; bases not matched to a gene: 4. CDR3 sequence: CSARAGTAQETQYF. The CDR3 DNA reads TGCAGTGCTAGAGCAGGGACAGCTCAAGAGACCCAGTACTTC.

This clonotype was recorded many times. This chain uses TRBV20-1 with TRBJ1-6; D is undetermined. The CDR3 contains 14 residues. Germline V CDR1 and CDR2: DFQATT, SNEGSKA (reference sequence). V shed 1 base and J shed 7 bases, with 11 bases lying between them. The CDR3 sequence: CSARAGGLNSPLHF. CDR3 sequence (DNA): TGCAGTGCTAGAGCCGGAGGGTTGAATTCACCCCTCCACTTT.

The sample holds many counts of this clonotype. The V and J genes are TRBV4-2 and TRBJ2-3, with D uncertain. CDR3 length: 16 residues. Trimming shortened V by 0 bases and J by 2 bases, and 12 bases separated the two germline ends. CDR1 and CDR2 (germline): LGHNA, YNFKEQ. The CDR3 reads CASSQDLVADTDTQYF. The CDR3 DNA reads as TGTGCCAGCAGCCAAGATCTTGTGGCCGACACAGATACGCAGTATTTT.

This clonotype has ten or more counts. This chain connects TRBV27 to TRBJ1-1; 8 bases fit TRBD1. Unmatched junction bases numbered 10, after V lost 6 bases and J lost 1 base. The CDR3 spans 16 residues. Germline V gene sequence: CDR1 MNHEY, CDR2 SMNVEV (reference sequence). This CDR3 is CASSPNHGQGNTEAFF. DNA for the CDR3: TGTGCCAGCAGCCCCAATCACGGACAGGGGAACACTGAAGCTTTCTTT.

This clonotype has at least ten counts. The gene calls are TRBV11-1 and TRBJ2-3; D is perhaps TRBD1 or TRBD2 (5 bases each). Trimming left V 4 bases short and J 0 bases short, with 14 bases between. Per germline, CDR1 SGHAT and CDR2 FQDESV (reference sequence). The CDR3 spans 16 residues. As DNA, the CDR3 is TGTGCCAGCAGCTCGGGACCTCCCTTAAGCACAGATACGCAGTATTTT. Translated, it gives CASSSGPPLSTDTQYF.

Ten or more counts support this clonotype. The J gene is TRBJ1-1, the V gene TRBV5-1; the D is unclear. CDR1 and CDR2 (germline): SGHRS, YFSETQ. The CDR3 runs 14 residues. V lost 7 bases and J 3 bases, leaving 16 bases between the germline ends. The CDR3 DNA sequence: TGCGCCAGCGAGAGGACTGGAGAGGACACTGAAGCTTTCTTT. This sequence encodes CASERTGEDTEAFF.

V usage is TRBV7-9 and J usage is TRBJ1-5; the D gene is possibly TRBD1 (5 bases). Looked up from germline, CDR1 is SEHNR and CDR2 is FQNEAQ (reference sequence). V dropped 4 bases and J dropped 11 bases, with 12 bases sitting between them. The length of the CDR3 is 12 residues. The CDR3 coding sequence is TGTGCCAGCAGCTCAGGGTCCGTGGCCCAGCATTTT. Protein product: CASSSGSVAQHF.

This clonotype was seen ten or more times. The chain is built from TRBV20-1 and TRBJ2-1, with D possibly TRBD1 on 6 matching bases. Germline loops: CDR1 DFQATT, CDR2 SNEGSKA (reference sequence). Trimming took 4 bases from V and 8 from J, leaving 9 bases between them. This CDR3 has 11 amino acids. The CDR3 DNA sequence: TGCAGTGCTACCCGGACAGATGAGCAGTTCTTC. Its translation is CSATRTDEQFF.

Ten or more counts support this clonotype. The rearrangement links TRBV5-5 to TRBJ1-2; D not resolved. Germline V gene data show CDR1 as SGHKS and CDR2 as YYEKEE (reference sequence). There are 13 residues in the CDR3. Between the trimmed V and J ends, which lost 6 bases and 2 bases, there was a span of 11 bases. This CDR3 reads CASNPLGNYGYTF. In nucleotides, the CDR3 is TGTGCCAGCAACCCGTTGGGGAACTATGGCTACACCTTC.

In its sample, this clonotype was seen many times. The J gene is TRBJ2-7, the V gene TRBV5-1, with 12 positions matching TRBD2. V dropped 2 bases and J dropped 5; count of bases not matched to a gene: 5. Per germline, CDR1 SGHRS and CDR2 YFSETQ. CDR3 length: 15 residues. CDR3 in amino acids: CASSFGTSGYDEQYF. The CDR3, as DNA: TGCGCCAGCAGCTTCGGGACTAGCGGGTATGACGAGCAGTACTTC.

At least ten counts were recorded for this clonotype. The V gene is TRBV20-1, the J gene TRBJ2-1; 10 bases line up with TRBD2. With V trimmed by 3 bases and J by 4 bases, 6 bases remained unmatched. CDR1 is DFQATT, CDR2 SNEGSKA, per germline (reference sequence). This CDR3 has 15 residues. The CDR3 sequence is CSASSASGGYNEQFF. DNA of the CDR3: TGCAGTGCTAGTTCGGCTAGCGGGGGATACAATGAGCAGTTCTTC.